Following are 30 T cell receptor beta chains from one sample sequenced in a study of cytomegalovirus exposure and HLA in healthy donors. PCR primers comprised 60 Vbeta and 13 Jbeta primers. Using immunoSEQ multiplex PCR, the repertoire was profiled, and TCRdb retains in-frame clones only, with some absent. Here the sample spans under 200,000 clones, around 67% being singletons. Sequencing was performed on PBMCs. These receptors came from a woman aged 18-29 years in good health and CMV-seropositive.

The genes are TRBV6-5 and TRBJ2-3, with TRBD2 matching over 7 bases. Germline CDR1 and CDR2: MNHEY and SVGAGI. This CDR3 spans 15 amino acids. The J segment lost 2 bases and the V segment lost 6 bases, leaving 8 bases of the junction unmatched. The CDR3 DNA reads as TGTGCCAGCAGCATGACTAGCCCTCCCACAGATACGCAGTATTTT. Its protein is CASSMTSPPTDTQYF.

The V call is TRBV7-2, the J call TRBJ2-1; TRBD2 matches at 15 bases. V gave up 1 base and J gave up 7 bases; unmatched junction bases: 5. This CDR3 comprises 17 residues. CDR1 and CDR2 from the germline V gene are SGHTA and FQGNSA. The CDR3 region is CASSLVGLAGGWNEQFF. As DNA, the CDR3 is TGTGCCAGCAGCTTAGTAGGACTAGCGGGGGGGTGGAATGAGCAGTTCTTC.

This chain connects TRBV7-3 to TRBJ1-2, with unresolved D. Germline V gene lookup returns CDR1 SGHTA and CDR2 FQGTGA. CDR3 length: 14 amino acids. V was shortened by 1 base and J by 4 bases, with 10 bases between the two germline ends. CDR3 in amino acids: CASSLKPDFYGYTF. CDR3 DNA: TGTGCCAGCAGCTTAAAACCCGACTTCTATGGCTACACCTTC.

This clone was counted once. The CDR3 reads CAWSSEDRGIYQPQHF. CDR3 coding DNA: TGTGCCTGGAGTAGCGAGGACAGGGGAATTTATCAGCCCCAGCATTTT. The chain couples TRBV30 to TRBJ1-5; 9 bases are a match to TRBD1. The length of the CDR3 is 16 residues. Germline assignment: CDR1 GTSNPN and CDR2 SVGIG (reference sequence). J lost 5 bases, V lost 2 bases, and 10 bases had no gene match.

The J gene is TRBJ2-5, the V gene TRBV6-1; possible D gene TRBD2, 5 bases. V was trimmed by 3 bases and J by 1 base, leaving 9 bases between them. CDR1 is MNHNS, CDR2 SASEGT, per germline. This CDR3 is 14 amino acids long. The chain's CDR3 is CASSDRSGQETQYF. DNA for the CDR3: TGTGCCAGCAGTGACCGGAGCGGCCAAGAGACCCAGTACTTC.

The rearrangement joins TRBV2 to TRBJ2-7, with 8 nucleotides matching TRBD1. The CDR3 runs to 12 residues. CDR1 is SNHLY, CDR2 FYNNEI, per germline. Trimming took 7 bases from V and 3 from J; bases not matched to a gene: 2. This chain's CDR3 is CASMTGVYEQYF. The CDR3 DNA sequence: TGTGCCAGCATGACAGGGGTCTACGAGCAGTACTTC.

The rearrangement links TRBV6-4 to TRBJ2-3, with a weak D call TRBD2 (5 bases). V was shortened by 6 bases and J by 2 bases, with 18 bases between the two germline ends. Germline V lookup: CDR1 MRHNA, CDR2 SNTAGT. The CDR3 contains 16 residues. The CDR3 region is CASSTGVNLDTDTQYF. CDR3 DNA: TGTGCCAGCAGCACCGGGGTGAATCTGGACACAGATACGCAGTATTTT.

V gene TRBV27 combines with J gene TRBJ1-2; D perhaps matches TRBD1 (5 bases). CDR3 size: 14 residues. Germline V lookup: CDR1 MNHEY, CDR2 SMNVEV (reference sequence). The V and J ends lost 2 bases and 4 bases respectively, with 11 bases between them. The CDR3 region has the DNA TGTGCCAGCAGTTTACATCAGGGCCCCTATGGCTACACCTTC. It specifies CASSLHQGPYGYTF.

The gene calls are TRBV2 and TRBJ1-5; D perhaps matches TRBD1 (6 bases). CDR1 and CDR2 from the germline V gene are SNHLY and FYNNEI. V lost 9 bases and J 4 bases, leaving 10 bases between the germline ends. The CDR3 is 12 residues long. This chain's CDR3 is CASEGTNQPQHF. The DNA for the CDR3 is TGTGCCAGTGAAGGGACAAATCAGCCCCAGCATTTT.

J is TRBJ1-2 and V is TRBV10-3, with D tentatively TRBD1 (6 bases). With 11 bases removed from V and 2 bases from J, the gap between germline ends came to 21 bases. The CDR3 runs 15 residues. Germline-derived CDR1 and CDR2 are ENHRY and SYGVKD. CDR3 region: CASRRTGIQNYGYTF. CDR3 coding DNA: TGTGCCTCAAGACGTACAGGGATACAAAACTATGGCTACACCTTC.

This clone was seen more than once but under ten times. The chain joins TRBV7-9 to TRBJ2-6, with D possibly being TRBD1 (6 bases). The germline gives CDR1 SEHNR, CDR2 FQNEAQ (reference sequence). V gave up 5 bases and J gave up 0 bases, with 17 bases separating them. The CDR3 is 18 amino acids. This CDR3 is CASSPLGGRFSGANVLTF. The CDR3 region has the DNA TGTGCCAGCAGCCCCTTAGGGGGACGGTTCTCTGGGGCCAACGTCCTGACTTTC. Filled out from reference TRBV7-9 and TRBJ2-6, the complete variable domain reads DTGVSQNPRHKITKRGQNVTFRCDPISEHNRLYWYRQTLGQGPEFLTYFQNEAQLEKSRLLSDRFSAERPKGSFSTLEIQRTEQGDSAMYLCASSPLGGRFSGANVLTFGAGSRLTVL.

This clone appeared once. The rearrangement links TRBV4-1 to TRBJ1-1; D gene ambiguous. V lost 0 bases and J 5 bases, leaving 16 bases between the germline ends. The CDR3 is 16 residues long. Germline CDR1 and CDR2: MGHRA and YSYEKL. The CDR3 region is CASSQDISAGRTEAFF. As DNA, the CDR3 is TGCGCCAGCAGCCAAGATATTAGTGCGGGGAGGACTGAAGCTTTCTTT.

This clone was observed a handful of times. This chain uses TRBV6-4 with TRBJ1-1; TRBD1 matches 7 bases. The V segment lost 2 bases and the J segment 1 base; nucleotides outside the gene matches: 1. The CDR3 contains 14 residues. The V gene's germline CDR1 is MRHNA and CDR2 SNTAGT. CDR3 bases: TGTGCCAGCAGTGACGGGACAGAGAACACTGAAGCTTTCTTT. This sequence encodes CASSDGTENTEAFF.

This sequence joins TRBV6-5 and TRBJ1-2; 9 positions agree with TRBD1. Germline CDR1 is MNHEY and CDR2 is SVGAGI. The V segment lost 8 bases and the J segment 6 bases; nucleotides outside the gene matches: 10. This CDR3 is 14 amino acids long. CDR3 residues: CASSNSGTGNGYTF. Written as DNA, the CDR3 is TGTGCCAGCTCTAACAGCGGGACAGGGAATGGCTACACCTTC.

The sample holds a few counts of this clone. This chain links TRBV9 with TRBJ2-5; 7 nucleotides align to TRBD2. There are 15 residues in the CDR3. Germline V lookup: CDR1 SGDLS, CDR2 YYNGEE. Unmatched junction bases numbered 7, after V lost 0 bases and J lost 5 bases. The CDR3: CASSVGFGGSETQYF. As DNA, the CDR3 is TGTGCCAGCAGCGTAGGATTCGGCGGGAGTGAGACCCAGTACTTC.

The chain combines TRBV28 with TRBJ2-3; maybe TRBD2 (5 bases). CDR1 and CDR2 (germline): MDHEN, SYDVKM. V was cut by 2 bases and J by 2 bases, with 8 bases left in between. The CDR3 runs to 14 residues. The chain's CDR3 is CASSLLAFTDTQYF. The DNA for the CDR3 is TGTGCCAGCAGTTTACTAGCTTTCACAGATACGCAGTATTTT.

Written as DNA, the CDR3 is TGTGCCAGCAGCTTAGAGGGACAGGGGCGAGGCTACACCTTC. It is translated as CASSLEGQGRGYTF. The gene calls are TRBV7-9 and TRBJ1-2, with 10 bases matching TRBD1. The germline gives CDR1 SEHNR, CDR2 FQNEAQ (reference sequence). This CDR3 spans 14 amino acids. Losses at the gene ends were 1 base for V and 8 bases for J; bases not matched to a gene: 4.

The count of this clone is one. This chain links TRBV4-2 with TRBJ2-7, with D uncertain. This CDR3 has 13 residues. CDR1 is LGHNA, CDR2 YNFKEQ, per germline. V lost 0 bases to trimming and J lost 3 bases, with 6 bases between them. The CDR3 DNA reads as TGTGCCAGCAGCCAAGATAAGAGCTACGAGCAGTACTTC. Translation: CASSQDKSYEQYF.

The count of this clone is one. V and J are TRBV5-1 and TRBJ2-7, with D possibly matching TRBD1 (6 bases). Germline V CDR1 and CDR2: SGHRS, YFSETQ. The CDR3 length is 13 residues. V gave up 7 bases and J gave up 6 bases, with 17 bases separating them. The CDR3 DNA sequence: TGCGCCAGCCAATCAGGGGTTCTCTCCGAGCAGTACTTC. Encoded protein: CASQSGVLSEQYF.

The chain couples TRBV5-1 to TRBJ1-2; D may be TRBD1 (5 bases). This CDR3 has 16 amino acids. Trimming shortened V by 0 bases and J by 0 bases, and 12 bases separated the two germline ends. CDR1 and CDR2 from the germline V gene are SGHRS and YFSETQ. The CDR3 reads CASSLGRQPTNYGYTF. CDR3 DNA: TGCGCCAGCAGCTTGGGGCGACAGCCTACTAACTATGGCTACACCTTC. Filled out from reference TRBV5-1 and TRBJ1-2, the complete variable domain reads KAGVTQTPRYLIKTRGQQVTLSCSPISGHRSVSWYQQTPGQGLQFLFEYFSETQRNKGNFPGRFSGRQFSNSRSEMNVSTLELGDSALYLCASSLGRQPTNYGYTFGSGTRLTVV.

V usage is TRBV7-9 and J usage is TRBJ1-3, with 7 bases fitting TRBD1. The CDR3 runs to 17 residues. V lost 5 bases, J lost 0 bases, and 10 bases stayed unmatched. Germline V gives CDR1 SEHNR, CDR2 FQNEAQ (reference sequence). Here the CDR3 reads CASSGTDVVFSGNTIYF. CDR3 bases: TGTGCCAGCAGCGGGACAGACGTAGTTTTCTCTGGAAACACCATATATTTT.

V usage is TRBV7-9 and J usage is TRBJ1-5; possible D gene TRBD1, 6 bases. In germline, CDR1 is SEHNR, CDR2 FQNEAQ (reference sequence). Trimming removed 5 bases at V and 1 base at J, with 12 bases between. This CDR3 contains 15 residues. CDR3 DNA: TGTGCCAGCAGCGCGGACAGTTTAAGCAATCAGCCCCAGCATTTT. It is translated as CASSADSLSNQPQHF.

The V gene is TRBV2, the J gene TRBJ2-5; 10 bases map to TRBD2. After removal of 7 bases from V and 4 bases from J, the junction contained 3 bases not matched to a gene. This CDR3 has 13 residues. Germline CDR1 and CDR2: SNHLY and FYNNEI. CDR3 nucleotide sequence: TGTGCCAGCAAAAGCGGGAGGGCAGAGACCCAGTACTTC. Residues: CASKSGRAETQYF.

The chain is built from TRBV15 and TRBJ2-5; TRBD1 might be the D (6 bases). CDR3 length: 19 amino acids. Looked up from germline, CDR1 is LNHNV and CDR2 is YYDKDF (reference sequence). The V and J ends lost 5 bases and 0 bases respectively, with 25 bases between them. The CDR3 nucleotides are TGTGCCACCAGCGGTGGACAGAGGCAATTCACCCGATACCAAGAGACCCAGTACTTC. The encoded protein is CATSGGQRQFTRYQETQYF.

Comment on this clone: A read error may produce the germline difference seen at one junction end. The chain recombines TRBV7-7 with TRBJ2-7; 11 nucleotides line up with TRBD1. The CDR3 extends over 16 amino acids. Germline V gene data show CDR1 as SSHAT and CDR2 as FNYEAQ (reference sequence). CDR3 DNA sequence: TGTGCTAGCAGCCCCCTAGCGGGACAGGGGGTCTACGAGCAGTACTTC. Translating gives CASSPLAGQGVYEQYF.

J is TRBJ2-2 and V is TRBV30; maybe TRBD1 (5 bases). Trimming took off 0 bases at V and 4 bases at J, with 9 bases between the two ends. CDR1 GTSNPN and CDR2 SVGIG come from the germline V gene (reference sequence). The CDR3 is 14 amino acids. The DNA for the CDR3 is TGTGCCTGGAGTGTAACAGGCGTCACCGGGGAGCTGTTTTTT. It codes for CAWSVTGVTGELFF.

The rearrangement joins TRBV5-4 to TRBJ2-5; weak D call: TRBD1 (7 bases). Germline V gene sequence: CDR1 SGHNT, CDR2 YYREEE (reference sequence). CDR3 length: 15 residues. Trimming left V 4 bases short and J 5 bases short, with 18 bases between. CDR3 loop: CASSRGGGEGETQYF. CDR3 bases: TGTGCCAGCAGCCGCGGAGGGGGCGAGGGTGAGACCCAGTACTTC.

V and J are TRBV5-1 and TRBJ2-7, with 7 positions matching TRBD1. Germline V gene data show CDR1 as SGHRS and CDR2 as YFSETQ. V shed 0 bases, J shed 2 bases, and the junction held 5 bases outside the gene matches. CDR3 length: 15 amino acids. Here the CDR3 DNA reads TGCGCCAGCAGCTTGGGACAGGGAGCCCCCTACGAGCAGTACTTC. It codes for CASSLGQGAPYEQYF.

This chain connects TRBV30 to TRBJ1-1; perhaps TRBD1 as D (5 bases). This CDR3 spans 13 amino acids. CDR1 and CDR2 (germline): GTSNPN, SVGIG (reference sequence). V lost 2 bases and J lost 8, with 15 bases in between. In nucleotides, the CDR3 is TGTGCCTGGAGTACTCTGGGGGGGAGCGAAGCTTTCTTT. This codes for CAWSTLGGSEAFF.

The rearrangement joins TRBV5-6 to TRBJ2-3; no firm D call. Germline CDR1 SGHDT, CDR2 YYEEEE. The CDR3 is 12 amino acids. V lost 3 bases and J lost 3, with 5 bases in between. As DNA, the CDR3 is TGTGCCAGCAGCTACGAGACAGATACGCAGTATTTT. This translates into CASSYETDTQYF. The variable domain in full, with the rest retrieved from reference TRBV5-6 and TRBJ2-3, is DAGVTQSPTHLIKTRGQQVTLRCSPKSGHDTVSWYQQALGQGPQFIFQYYEEEERQRGNFPDRFSGHQFPNYSSELNVNALLLGDSALYLCASSYETDTQYFGPGTRLTVL.